The present T cell receptor (beta chain) was sequenced within a study of vaccination effects on CD4 cells after COVID-19. In regard to this clone: No antigen is known for it.

Repertoires were generated with immunoSEQ multiplex PCR, while TCRdb's copy carries only in-frame clones and drops some. The profile shows roughly 14,000 clones, approximately 82% of them singletons. The CDR3 runs to 14 residues. Trimming left V 2 bases short and J 6 bases short, with 13 bases between. Germline assignment: CDR1 LNHDA and CDR2 SQIVND (reference sequence). Under the ViraFEST assay, PBMC were stimulated with viral peptide pools so that antigen-specific CD4+ T cells expanded. Sequencing was performed afterwards. With about ten days of culture completed, CD4+ T cells were isolated. V and J are TRBV19 and TRBJ1-1, with D perhaps TRBD1 (5 bases). The starting material was CD4+ T cells from PBMCs cultured with HCoV-229E spike peptides, obtained before COVID-19 vaccination. This TCR was sampled from a human donor who received a COVID-19 vaccine. CDR3 sequence: CASSIQGARSEAFF. In DNA, the CDR3 is TGTGCCAGTAGTATACAGGGAGCTCGGTCTGAAGCTTTCTTT.